The entry below gives a single T cell receptor beta chain sequence along with its context. This specimen comes from a study of blood T cell repertoires in COVID-19. About the research overall: Sites across the United States, Italy and Spain contributed samples from acute and convalescent COVID-19. The cDNA or gDNA used as material had been derived from T cells, B-cell-depleted T cells, or PBMCs.

The CDR3 is 14 residues long. V lost 5 bases and J lost 2, with 11 bases in between. Germline CDR1 reads SGHKS; CDR2 reads YYEKEE (reference sequence). Seattle patient enrollment occurred during active infection, with longitudinal follow-up thereafter. Per the original data handling: For nucleated cells, counts were estimated from reference gene primer amplification. Profiled with immunoSEQ multiplex PCR; TCRdb holds only in-frame clones, not every one. V and J calls and clone size are as listed in that table; D and trimming were resolved from the DNA. The sample lists 150,000 or so clones, 83% occurring once.

The source of this sequence is a woman aged 55-70 years with COVID-19, enrolled during active disease. Material for sequencing was peripheral blood. The J gene is TRBJ1-5, the V gene TRBV5-5, with D maybe TRBD1 (6 bases). CDR3 coding DNA: TGTGCCAGCAGTCAGGCAGGGGGCAATCAGCCCCAGCATTTT. Amino acids: CASSQAGGNQPQHF.